What follows describes a single T cell receptor beta chain. This sample stems from a study of cytomegalovirus exposure and HLA in healthy donors. Vbeta (60) and Jbeta (13) primers were used in the PCR. Measured with immunoSEQ multiplex PCR; TCRdb has only the in-frame clones, and not every one. The profile covers about 140,000 clones, with 61% appearing a single time and around 1.9% taken by the ten largest. The sequence was obtained from a male donor in good health and CMV-seronegative. The sample was PBMCs.

As DNA, the CDR3 is TGCGCCAGCAGCCAACTGACAGGGGGATTGGGAGAGACCCAGTACTTC. It translates to CASSQLTGGLGETQYF. The chain joins TRBV4-1 to TRBJ2-5, with 9 positions matching TRBD1. With 2 bases clipped from V and 4 bases from J, the junction kept 8 bases outside the gene matches. There are 16 residues in the CDR3. Germline CDR1 reads MGHRA; CDR2 reads YSYEKL.